The 9 T cell receptor beta chains below come from one sample, sequenced in a study of blood T cell repertoires in COVID-19 (TCRdb year 2020). Libraries came from the immunoSEQ multiplex PCR assay. TCRdb stores this immuneACCESS table with in-frame sequences only. Part of the clones is absent; in the studies checked, under half of the shortfall reflects unresolved V genes, and no reason is known for the rest. Here the sample has some 350,000 clones; more than 75% occur a single time. About 5% of the sample is in the top ten clones. Source material: PBMCs or T cells enriched from blood (not recorded which). The receptors originated from a woman aged 25 to 39 who had recovered from COVID-19.

This rearrangement joins TRBV15 to TRBJ1-1; D remains unclear. Germline loops: CDR1 LNHNV, CDR2 YYDKDF (reference sequence). V shed 9 bases and J shed 5 bases, with 16 bases lying between them. This CDR3 spans 13 amino acids. Written as DNA, the CDR3 is TGTGCCACGCAGACCAACCAGAGGACTGAAGCTTTCTTT. Its protein is CATQTNQRTEAFF.

This chain joins TRBV27 and TRBJ2-5; the D gene is possibly TRBD2 (5 bases). The germline V gene has CDR1 MNHEY and CDR2 SMNVEV (reference sequence). With 6 bases removed from V and 5 bases from J, the gap between germline ends came to 16 bases. There are 14 residues in the CDR3. The CDR3 DNA reads TGTGCCAGCAGCCCGAGGGCCCTTGGGGAGACCCAGTACTTC. This sequence encodes CASSPRALGETQYF.

The chain links TRBV29-1 to TRBJ2-3; D is perhaps TRBD2 (6 bases). This CDR3 has 13 residues. Germline V gene lookup returns CDR1 SQVTM and CDR2 ANQGSEA. Trimming removed 3 bases from V and 4 bases from J, with 11 bases in between. CDR3 protein: CSVEPRLADTQYF. CDR3 nucleotides: TGCAGCGTTGAGCCCCGACTAGCAGATACGCAGTATTTT.

This chain links TRBV5-1 with TRBJ2-2; the D is unclear. In germline, CDR1 is SGHRS, CDR2 YFSETQ. V gave up 3 bases and J gave up 6 bases, with 12 bases separating them. The CDR3 extends over 14 amino acids. The CDR3, as DNA: TGCGCCAGCAGCTACCAGTCCCACGCCGGGGAGCTGTTTTTT. This sequence encodes CASSYQSHAGELFF.

The chain recombines TRBV11-2 with TRBJ2-1, with 7 nucleotides matching TRBD2. The CDR3 extends over 16 amino acids. Per germline, CDR1 SGHAT and CDR2 FQNNGV. Trimming took 2 bases from V and 0 from J; bases not matched to a gene: 4. The DNA for the CDR3 is TGTGCCAGCAGCTTACGGGGCGGGGGCTCCTACAATGAGCAGTTCTTC. This translates into CASSLRGGGSYNEQFF.

This clone occurred a few times. V and J are TRBV5-1 and TRBJ2-6; possible D gene TRBD2, 5 bases. The V gene's germline CDR1 is SGHRS and CDR2 YFSETQ. The CDR3 is 16 residues long. Trimming cost V 4 bases and J 1 base, with 12 bases left between them. Here the CDR3 reads CASSPRTSSGANVLTF. The CDR3 coding sequence is TGCGCCAGCAGCCCTAGAACTAGTTCTGGGGCCAACGTCCTGACTTTC. The whole variable domain, remainder taken from reference TRBV5-1 and TRBJ2-6, is KAGVTQTPRYLIKTRGQQVTLSCSPISGHRSVSWYQQTPGQGLQFLFEYFSETQRNKGNFPGRFSGRQFSNSRSEMNVSTLELGDSALYLCASSPRTSSGANVLTFGAGSRLTVL.

The chain couples TRBV5-1 to TRBJ1-1; 7 bases map to TRBD1. The CDR3 extends over 14 amino acids. Germline-derived CDR1 and CDR2 are SGHRS and YFSETQ. V was pared by 2 bases and J by 8 bases, with 9 bases of the junction left unmatched. This chain's CDR3 is CASSLPGTVREAFF. CDR3 in DNA: TGCGCCAGCAGCTTACCCGGGACAGTCAGGGAAGCTTTCTTT.

The rearrangement uses TRBV28 and TRBJ2-7, with 9 bases aligning to TRBD1. Looked up from germline, CDR1 is MDHEN and CDR2 is SYDVKM. V trimming: 6 bases; J trimming: 1 base; junction bases outside the gene matches: 7. This CDR3 is built from 15 residues. Written as DNA, the CDR3 is TGTGCCAGCAGCTCCGACAGGGGGATGTCCTACGAGCAGTACTTC. Translated, it gives CASSSDRGMSYEQYF.

The chain carries TRBV6-5 and TRBJ2-1, with 7 bases fitting TRBD1. V trimming: 5 bases; J trimming: 4 bases; junction bases outside the gene matches: 8. There are 15 residues in the CDR3. Germline CDR1 is MNHEY and CDR2 is SVGAGI. CDR3 residues: CASSIDRAIYNEQFF. The DNA for the CDR3 is TGTGCCAGCAGTATCGACAGGGCGATTTACAATGAGCAGTTCTTC.